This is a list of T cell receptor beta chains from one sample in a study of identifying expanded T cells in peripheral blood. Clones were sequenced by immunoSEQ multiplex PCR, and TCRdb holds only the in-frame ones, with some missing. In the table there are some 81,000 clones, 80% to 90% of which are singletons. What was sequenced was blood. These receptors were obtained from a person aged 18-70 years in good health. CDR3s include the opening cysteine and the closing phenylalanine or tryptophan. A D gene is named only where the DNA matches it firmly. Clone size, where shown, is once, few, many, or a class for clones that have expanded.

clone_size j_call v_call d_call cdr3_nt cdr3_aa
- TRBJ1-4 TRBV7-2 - TGTGCCAGCAGCTTAGAACCAAGAACGACGGGTGGCGAAAAACTGTTTTTT CASSLEPRTTGGEKLFF
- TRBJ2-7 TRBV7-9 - TGTGCCAGCAGCCCAGGGGACGGACGATCCTACGAGCAGTACTTC CASSPGDGRSYEQYF
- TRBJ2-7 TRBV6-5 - TGTGCCAGCAGTTACTCGGATTTTAGGGGCCACGAGCAGTACTTC CASSYSDFRGHEQYF
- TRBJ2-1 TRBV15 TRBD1 TGTGCCACCAGCAGCATCGGGACAGGGGCGGCCGATGAGCAGTTCTTC CATSSIGTGAADEQFF
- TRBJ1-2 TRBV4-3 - TGCGCCAGCAGCCCTGGGGGGGGAAACTCAGTTGGCTACACCTTC CASSPGGGNSVGYTF
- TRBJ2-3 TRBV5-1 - TGCGCCAGCAGGGACACTCATGGAACAGATACGCAGTATTTT CASRDTHGTDTQYF
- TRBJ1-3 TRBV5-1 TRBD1 TGCGCCAGCAGCCGACAGGGCCCCCCTGGAAACACCATATATTTT CASSRQGPPGNTIYF
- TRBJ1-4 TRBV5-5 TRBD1 TGTGCCAGCAGCCAGCCGGGACAGGGGAGTCTTTTTTTT CASSQPGQGSLFF
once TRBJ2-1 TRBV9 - TGTGCCAGCAGCGTAGTGGACACAGGGAATCATGAGCAGTTCTTC CASSVVDTGNHEQFF
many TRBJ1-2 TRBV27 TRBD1 TGTGCCAGCAGTTTAGGAGGGACAGGGATTCGGGGCTACACCTTC CASSLGGTGIRGYTF
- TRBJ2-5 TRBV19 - TGTGCCAGTAGTATTGGGGGTCGGGGAGGACAAGAGACCCAGTACTTC CASSIGGRGGQETQYF
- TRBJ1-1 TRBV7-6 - TGTGCCAGCAGCCGAGGACGGATGAACACTGAAGCTTTCTTT CASSRGRMNTEAFF
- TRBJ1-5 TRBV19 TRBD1 TGTGCCAGTAGGATGCCGGGACAGAGAAATCAGCCCCAGCATTTT CASRMPGQRNQPQHF
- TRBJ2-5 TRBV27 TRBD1 TGTGCCAGCAGTTTATCTCGGACAGGGAGACAAGAGACCCAGTACTTC CASSLSRTGRQETQYF
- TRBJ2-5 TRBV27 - TGTGCCAGCAGTTTAAGGGGGGAGACCCAGTACTTC CASSLRGETQYF
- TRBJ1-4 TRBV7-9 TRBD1 TGTGCCAGCAGCCGCACCGGGACAGGTACTGCAACTAATGAAAAACTGTTTTTT CASSRTGTGTATNEKLFF
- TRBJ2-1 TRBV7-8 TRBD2 TGTGCCAGCAGCTTTGCACTAGCGGGAGCGGTAATCAATGAGCAGTTCTTC CASSFALAGAVINEQFF
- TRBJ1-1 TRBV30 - TGTGCCTGGAGTCGAACGGGACGACGGAACACTGAAGCTTTCTTT CAWSRTGRRNTEAFF
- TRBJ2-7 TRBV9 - TGTGCCAGCAGCGCCGGGCTAACTTCAGAGCAGTACTTC CASSAGLTSEQYF
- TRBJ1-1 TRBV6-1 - TGTGCCAGCGGGACCCGGGGTACTGAAGCTTTCTTT CASGTRGTEAFF
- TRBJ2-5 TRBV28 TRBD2 TGTGCCAGCAGTCCCTCACTAGCGGAGATTCGTGAGACCCAGTACTTC CASSPSLAEIRETQYF
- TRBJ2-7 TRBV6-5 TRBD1 TGTGCCAGCAGTTACTCGACCAAGGACAGGGCCTACGAGCAGTACTTC CASSYSTKDRAYEQYF
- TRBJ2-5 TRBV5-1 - TGCGCCAGCAGCTTGGTTAACACGCAAGAGACCCAGTACTTC CASSLVNTQETQYF
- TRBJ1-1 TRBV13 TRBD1 TGTGCCAGCAGCTTGGGACAGGCTATCAGCGCTTTCTTT CASSLGQAISAFF
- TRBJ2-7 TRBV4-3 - TGCGCCAGCAGCCCTGGAAGGGGCTCCTACGAGCAGTACTTC CASSPGRGSYEQYF
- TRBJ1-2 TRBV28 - TGTGCCAGCAGTTTATGGGGCGACTATGGCTACACCTTC CASSLWGDYGYTF
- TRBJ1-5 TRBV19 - TGTGCCAGTAGTATTGGGGCAGGGAGGGGCGGTCAGCCCCAGCATTTT CASSIGAGRGGQPQHF
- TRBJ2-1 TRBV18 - TGTGCCAGCTCCATGGGTCTTGAGCAGTTCTTC CASSMGLEQFF
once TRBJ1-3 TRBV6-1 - TGTGCCAGCAATCTCTCTGGAAACACCATATATTTT CASNLSGNTIYF
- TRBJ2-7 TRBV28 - TGTGCCAGCAGTTTTGGCGCGTCCTCCTACGAGCAGTACTTC CASSFGASSYEQYF
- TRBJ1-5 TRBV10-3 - TGTGCCATCAGTGATCCTGCAGGGAATCAGCCCCAGCATTTT CAISDPAGNQPQHF
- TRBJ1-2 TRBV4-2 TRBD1 TGTGCCAGCAGCCAAGAGGGACAGGGAGAGGGTTTGGGCTACACCTTC CASSQEGQGEGLGYTF
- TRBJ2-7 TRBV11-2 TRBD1 TGTGCCAGCAGCACAACCCGACAGGGTGGCTACGAGCAGTACTTC CASSTTRQGGYEQYF
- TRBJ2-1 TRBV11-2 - TGTGCCAGCAGCTTCGACCTGCTGGGTGAGCAGTTCTTC CASSFDLLGEQFF
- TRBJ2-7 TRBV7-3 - TGTGCCAGCAGCTTGGGTGGTACGGGCTACGAGCAGTACTTC CASSLGGTGYEQYF
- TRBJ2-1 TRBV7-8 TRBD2 TGTGCCAGCAGACACTCTCCGACTAGCGAGATATTACGGGAGCAGTTCTTC CASRHSPTSEILREQFF
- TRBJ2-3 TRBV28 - TGTGCCAGCAGTTTGGACACAGGAGGAGATACGCAGTATTTT CASSLDTGGDTQYF
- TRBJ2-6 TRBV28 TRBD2 TGTGCCAGCAGACCCGGGACTAGCGTTGGGGCCAACGTCCTGACTTTC CASRPGTSVGANVLTF
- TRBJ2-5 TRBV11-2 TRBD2 TGTGCCAGCAGCTTAACCCTAGCGGGAAAGGGAGAGACCCAGTACTTC CASSLTLAGKGETQYF
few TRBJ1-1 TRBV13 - TGTGCCAGCAGCTTAATCACACCGCGGCAGGATTGGGGCACTGAAGCTTTCTTT CASSLITPRQDWGTEAFF
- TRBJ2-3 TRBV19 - TGTGCCAGTAGTATAGACACCAGCACAGATACGCAGTATTTT CASSIDTSTDTQYF
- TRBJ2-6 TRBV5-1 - TGCGCCAGCAGCCAGGAGGCAGGCGGCTCTGGGGCCAACGTCCTGACTTTC CASSQEAGGSGANVLTF
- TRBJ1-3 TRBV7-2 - TGTGCCAGCAGCTTATTCCAGGACCCGATGTCTGGAAACACCATATATTTT CASSLFQDPMSGNTIYF
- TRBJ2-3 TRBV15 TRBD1 TGTGCCACCAGCAATGGACAGGGATCAGATACGCAGTATTTT CATSNGQGSDTQYF
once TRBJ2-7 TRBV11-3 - TGTGCCAGCAGCCAAGACGCTAACTCCTACGAGCAGTACTTC CASSQDANSYEQYF
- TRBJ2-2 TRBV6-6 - TGTGCCAGCAGCTTTGGCCCCGGGGAGCTGTTTTTT CASSFGPGELFF
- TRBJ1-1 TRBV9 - TGTGCCAGCAGCCCAGAAGGGACCACTGAAGCTTTCTTT CASSPEGTTEAFF
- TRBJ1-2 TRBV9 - TGTGCCAGCAGCGTAGCTGGGCAGGGAAACAGTGGCTACACCTTC CASSVAGQGNSGYTF
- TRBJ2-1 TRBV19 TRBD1 TGTGCCAGTAGTGGACAGGGTGGTTCCTACAATGAGCAGTTCTTC CASSGQGGSYNEQFF